Below, 28 T cell receptor beta chains from the same sample are listed, as sequenced in a study of human T cells and chemical hapten exposure. Noted time point: patch test 1, 2 weeks after DPC sensitization. Described treatment: therapeutic diphenylcyclopropenone sensitization with weekly scalp DPC. TCRdb re-analysed the RACE reads in MiXCR, keeping a single row per CDR3 protein. Seen here are approximately 77,000 distinct CDR3 sequences, approximately 8% observed once, and the top ten hold about 1.4%. The sample consisted of whole blood, taken in connection with sensitization to the hapten diphenylcyclopropenone (DPC). Every receptor here comes from a young woman with alopecia areata. Some clones in this sample may be carry-over from other donors' samples.

The chain carries TRBV5-6 and TRBJ2-7; TRBD2 aligns across 12 bases. Germline CDR1 SGHDT, CDR2 YYEEEE. The CDR3 loop spans 14 amino acids. V gave up 3 bases and J gave up 7 bases; unmatched junction bases: 5. CDR3 sequence (DNA): TGTGCCAGCAGCTCTAGCGGGGGGGCCTTGGAGCAGTACTTC. Its protein product is CASSSSGGALEQYF.

This clonotype has ten or more counts. CDR3 residues: CASSTLQGSNEQFF. CDR3 sequence (DNA): TGTGCCAGCAGTACCCTACAGGGGTCGAATGAGCAGTTCTTC. This chain links TRBV27 with TRBJ2-1; 7 bases fit TRBD1. This CDR3 region has 14 residues. Germline V lookup: CDR1 MNHEY, CDR2 SMNVEV (reference sequence). V lost 5 bases to trimming and J lost 7 bases; unmatched junction nucleotides: 8.

This clonotype was recorded at least ten times. The rearrangement joins TRBV12-3 or TRBV12-4 to TRBJ1-6, with unresolved D. V lost 6 bases to trimming and J lost 6 bases, with 12 bases between them. The CDR3 has 14 residues. DNA for the CDR3: TGTGCCAGCAGAATGGACGGGGTTAATTCACCCCTCCACTTT. As protein: CASRMDGVNSPLHF.

In its sample, this clonotype was seen a few times. The J gene is TRBJ2-3, the V gene TRBV7-9; D is tentatively TRBD1 or TRBD2 (6 bases each). CDR1 SEHNR and CDR2 FQNEAQ come from the germline V gene (reference sequence). V was trimmed by 5 bases and J by 4 bases, leaving 16 bases between them. The CDR3 spans 15 residues. This CDR3 reads CASSPRGRQSDTQYF. CDR3 nucleotide sequence: TGTGCCAGCAGCCCCCGGGGGCGCCAATCAGATACGCAGTATTTT. The variable domain in full, completed from reference TRBV7-9 and TRBJ2-3, reads DTGVSQNPRHKITKRGQNVTFRCDPISEHNRLYWYRQTLGQGPEFLTYFQNEAQLEKSRLLSDRFSAERPKGSFSTLEIQRTEQGDSAMYLCASSPRGRQSDTQYFGPGTRLTVL.

This chain links TRBV30 with TRBJ1-1; D perhaps matches TRBD1 (5 bases). Germline V gene data show CDR1 as GTSNPN and CDR2 as SVGIG (reference sequence). This CDR3 is built from 13 residues. Trimming stripped 1 base from V and 4 bases from J, with 10 bases between. The CDR3 nucleotides read TGTGCCTGGAGTGCAAGGGGAGGCACTGAAGCTTTCTTT. This encodes CAWSARGGTEAFF.

This clonotype was observed at least ten times. V is TRBV7-8 and J is TRBJ2-7; possibly TRBD1 for D (5 bases). Between the trimmed V and J ends, which lost 2 bases and 3 bases, there was a span of 14 bases. CDR1 and CDR2 (germline): SGHVS, FQNEAQ. The CDR3 length is 15 residues. This CDR3 is CASSLSTAIFYEQYF. The DNA of the CDR3 is TGTGCCAGCAGCTTATCGACAGCTATTTTCTACGAGCAGTACTTC.

In this sample, this clonotype turned up many times. The chain combines TRBV5-8 with TRBJ1-1, with D possibly TRBD1 on 5 matching bases. CDR3 length equals 14 residues. Germline V lookup: CDR1 SGHTS, CDR2 YDEGEE. The V end lost 1 base, the J end lost 3 bases, and 10 bases lay between the germline ends. The CDR3 loop reads CASSLSQGYTEAFF. CDR3 nucleotide sequence: TGTGCCAGCAGCTTGTCTCAGGGCTACACTGAAGCTTTCTTT.

This clonotype was found many times. The rearrangement joins TRBV6-1 to TRBJ2-2; TRBD1 aligns across 8 bases. This CDR3 has 17 residues. The germline CDR1 and CDR2 sequences are MNHNS and SASEGT. The V gene end was trimmed by 5 bases and the J gene end by 0 bases; junction bases not matched to a gene: 8. CDR3 bases: TGTGCCAGCAGTAGCCCGGGACAGGATCCGAACACCGGGGAGCTGTTTTTT. This sequence encodes CASSSPGQDPNTGELFF.

This clonotype was recorded many times. The CDR3 DNA reads TGCAGCGCAGGACAGGTATCCTCTGGGGCCAACGTCCTGACTTTC. Its translation: CSAGQVSSGANVLTF. The chain recombines TRBV29-1 with TRBJ2-6, with 7 bases aligning to TRBD1. The CDR3 spans 15 residues. Germline CDR1 SQVTM, CDR2 ANQGSEA. J was trimmed by 0 bases and V by 7 bases; bases with no gene match: 6.

This clonotype was seen a few times. The genes are TRBV11-2 and TRBJ1-4, with D unclear. From germline, CDR1 is SGHAT and CDR2 FQNNGV. Trimming stripped 3 bases from V and 5 bases from J, with 10 bases between. This CDR3 spans 14 amino acids. The CDR3 DNA follows: TGTGCCAGCAGCTTGGGGTTTGGGAATGAAAAACTGTTTTTT. It translates to CASSLGFGNEKLFF.

This chain joins TRBV5-1 and TRBJ2-3, with D possibly TRBD2 on 5 matching bases. The length of the CDR3 is 15 residues. V was pared by 1 base and J by 2 bases, with 11 bases between. CDR1 SGHRS and CDR2 YFSETQ come from the germline V gene. The CDR3 here is CASSLLPGTTDTQYF. CDR3 DNA sequence: TGCGCCAGCAGCTTGCTACCGGGAACCACAGATACGCAGTATTTT.

This clonotype appeared a few times. This chain connects TRBV6-2 or TRBV6-3 to TRBJ2-2; possibly TRBD2 for D (7 bases). Germline loops: CDR1 MNHEY, CDR2 SVGEGT. With 0 bases removed from V and 4 bases from J, the gap between germline ends came to 15 bases. There are 17 residues in the CDR3. The CDR3 spells CASSYSPYAGATGELFF. The DNA for the CDR3 is TGTGCCAGCAGTTACTCCCCGTATGCGGGGGCCACCGGGGAGCTGTTTTTT.

This clonotype was detected many times. As DNA, the CDR3 is TGTGCCAGCAGTGAAACAGCGGGGGAACCCGGTAATGAAAAACTGTTTTTT. Translation gives CASSETAGEPGNEKLFF. The V gene is TRBV6-1, the J gene TRBJ1-4, with D perhaps matching TRBD1 (5 bases). The CDR3 contains 17 residues. Germline V gives CDR1 MNHNS, CDR2 SASEGT. Trimming took 2 bases from V and 4 from J, leaving 17 bases between them.

This clonotype was seen a handful of times. The chain combines TRBV7-6 with TRBJ2-5; the match to TRBD2 covers 8 bases. Germline V CDR1 and CDR2: SGHVS, FNYEAQ. The CDR3 contains 16 residues. Germline trimming cut 7 bases from V and 5 bases from J; bases unmatched to any gene: 15. CDR3 nucleotide sequence: TGTGCCAGCACCCCCTTAAGGGGTGGCGGGGGGGAGACCCAGTACTTC. Protein: CASTPLRGGGGETQYF.

This clonotype was counted at least ten times. This rearrangement joins TRBV3-1 to TRBJ1-2; 9 nucleotides match TRBD1. Trimming cost V 1 base and J 6 bases; bases outside gene matches: 9. The CDR3 spans 16 residues. Germline V gives CDR1 LGHDT, CDR2 YNNKEL (reference sequence). The CDR3 bases are TGTGCCAGCAGCCAAGGAGCCGGGACAGGGAGAGATGGCTACACCTTC. Translating gives CASSQGAGTGRDGYTF.

This clonotype was seen at least ten times. This sequence joins TRBV5-1 and TRBJ2-7; 9 bases match TRBD1. The germline V gene has CDR1 SGHRS and CDR2 YFSETQ. The CDR3 runs 14 residues. With 2 bases clipped from V and 4 bases from J, the junction kept 4 bases outside the gene matches. CDR3 sequence (DNA): TGCGCCAGCAGCTTACAGGGGGCCGGTTACGAGCAGTACTTC. This gives the protein CASSLQGAGYEQYF.

This clonotype was picked up many times. The CDR3 sequence is CSVNRQGIGREAFF. DNA of the CDR3: TGCAGCGTTAATAGACAGGGGATAGGGAGGGAAGCTTTCTTT. This sequence joins TRBV29-1 and TRBJ1-1; TRBD1 matches 8 bases. Germline V lookup: CDR1 SQVTM, CDR2 ANQGSEA. The CDR3 runs 14 residues. V trimming: 5 bases; J trimming: 8 bases; junction bases outside the gene matches: 13.

Of note for this clonotype: Given a much more abundant clone one base away, this may be a read error. The rearrangement joins TRBV6-5 to TRBJ2-3; 8 bases line up with TRBD1. The CDR3 sequence is 15 residues long. Germline V lookup: CDR1 MNHEY, CDR2 SVGAGI. V was pared by 0 bases and J by 6 bases, with 5 bases of the junction left unmatched. The CDR3 loop is CASSYSSGGGDTQYF. CDR3 DNA sequence: TGTGCCAGCAGTTACTCATCAGGGGGCGGGGATACGCAGTATTTT.

This sequence joins TRBV6-2 or TRBV6-3 and TRBJ2-4; D might be TRBD1 or TRBD2, each matching 6 bases. Germline assignment: CDR1 MNHEY and CDR2 SVGEGT. This CDR3 is 18 amino acids long. The V end was cut by 6 bases, the J end by 2 bases, with 23 bases between. CDR3 residues: CASRPDGTRRGSKNIQYF. CDR3 coding DNA: TGTGCCAGCAGGCCCGATGGGACTCGGAGGGGGTCCAAAAACATTCAGTACTTC.

This clonotype was observed at least ten times. The J gene is TRBJ1-1, the V gene TRBV20-1; D uncertain. With 5 bases removed from V and 2 bases from J, the gap between germline ends came to 18 bases. Germline V gives CDR1 DFQATT, CDR2 SNEGSKA (reference sequence). The CDR3 runs 15 residues. CDR3 region: CSAHGSFRVNTEAFF. CDR3 nucleotides: TGCAGTGCTCATGGATCGTTTCGGGTTAACACTGAAGCTTTCTTT.

As to this clonotype: A read error may be the cause here, since a much bigger clone is one base away. The genes are TRBV12-5 and TRBJ2-7; 9 bases map to TRBD2. The V segment lost 7 bases and the J segment 1 base; nucleotides outside the gene matches: 8. Germline lookup yields CDR1 LGHNT and CDR2 FRNRAP. The length of the CDR3 is 15 residues. CDR3 sequence: CASVLSGGTSYEQYF. The CDR3 nucleotides read TGTGCTAGTGTTCTTAGCGGGGGCACGTCCTACGAGCAGTACTTC.

This clonotype was seen a handful of times. CDR3 sequence: CAWRRQGSYGYTF. CDR3 bases: TGTGCCTGGAGAAGACAGGGATCCTATGGCTACACCTTC. The chain carries TRBV30 and TRBJ1-2; the match to TRBD1 covers 7 bases. J lost 4 bases, V lost 3 bases, and 5 bases had no gene match. The germline V gene encodes CDR1 GTSNPN and CDR2 SVGIG (reference sequence). The CDR3 runs to 13 residues.

This clonotype was picked up many times. This CDR3 reads CSARDPGLGANYGYTF. The CDR3 DNA is TGCAGTGCTAGAGATCCTGGGCTCGGGGCTAACTATGGCTACACCTTC. V gene TRBV20-1 combines with J gene TRBJ1-2; D gene ambiguous. With 0 bases removed from V and 0 bases from J, the gap between germline ends came to 14 bases. Germline V lookup: CDR1 DFQATT, CDR2 SNEGSKA (reference sequence). The CDR3 extends over 16 amino acids.

Worth noting for this clonotype: This clone may be a read error of a much larger clone one base away. This chain joins TRBV6-1 and TRBJ2-6, with D possibly matching TRBD1 (5 bases). The CDR3 consists of 15 residues. CDR1 is MNHNS, CDR2 SASEGT, per germline. This CDR3 is CASRNQGSGTNVLTF. The CDR3 DNA reads as TGTGCCAGCAGGAATCAGGGTTCTGGGACCAACGTCCTGACTTTC.

This clonotype has a handful of counts. The V and J genes are TRBV2 and TRBJ1-5; TRBD1 matches at 9 bases. V was clipped by 4 bases and J by 7 bases; unmatched bases: 5. Looked up from germline, CDR1 is SNHLY and CDR2 is FYNNEI. The CDR3 is made up of 14 amino acids. The CDR3, as DNA: TGTGCCAGCAGTGGGAGGGACAGGGCGCAGCCCCAGCATTTT. Translating gives CASSGRDRAQPQHF.

The V call is TRBV27, the J call TRBJ2-3, with 7 nucleotides matching TRBD2. Germline-derived CDR1 and CDR2 are MNHEY and SMNVEV (reference sequence). There are 15 residues in the CDR3. With V trimmed by 6 bases and J by 0 bases, 6 bases remained unmatched. The CDR3 region is CASSWSSGSTDTQYF. The CDR3 DNA follows: TGTGCCAGCAGCTGGTCTAGCGGAAGCACAGATACGCAGTATTTT.

This chain joins TRBV20-1 and TRBJ2-3; TRBD2 matches at 11 bases. Germline CDR1 is DFQATT and CDR2 is SNEGSKA (reference sequence). The V gene end was trimmed by 1 base and the J gene end by 12 bases; junction bases not matched to a gene: 9. This CDR3 is 14 amino acids long. This CDR3 is CSARVNSGGALQYF. The CDR3, as DNA: TGCAGTGCTAGAGTCAATAGCGGGGGGGCCTTACAGTATTTT.

This clonotype has a count of ten or more. The chain uses TRBV5-1 and TRBJ2-2; TRBD1 aligns across 8 bases. The CDR3 length is 15 residues. From germline, CDR1 is SGHRS and CDR2 YFSETQ. Losses at the gene ends were 4 bases for V and 4 bases for J; bases not matched to a gene: 6. As DNA, the CDR3 is TGCGCCAGCAGCCCTGGACAGGGAATCACCGGGGAGCTGTTTTTT. Translated, it gives CASSPGQGITGELFF.